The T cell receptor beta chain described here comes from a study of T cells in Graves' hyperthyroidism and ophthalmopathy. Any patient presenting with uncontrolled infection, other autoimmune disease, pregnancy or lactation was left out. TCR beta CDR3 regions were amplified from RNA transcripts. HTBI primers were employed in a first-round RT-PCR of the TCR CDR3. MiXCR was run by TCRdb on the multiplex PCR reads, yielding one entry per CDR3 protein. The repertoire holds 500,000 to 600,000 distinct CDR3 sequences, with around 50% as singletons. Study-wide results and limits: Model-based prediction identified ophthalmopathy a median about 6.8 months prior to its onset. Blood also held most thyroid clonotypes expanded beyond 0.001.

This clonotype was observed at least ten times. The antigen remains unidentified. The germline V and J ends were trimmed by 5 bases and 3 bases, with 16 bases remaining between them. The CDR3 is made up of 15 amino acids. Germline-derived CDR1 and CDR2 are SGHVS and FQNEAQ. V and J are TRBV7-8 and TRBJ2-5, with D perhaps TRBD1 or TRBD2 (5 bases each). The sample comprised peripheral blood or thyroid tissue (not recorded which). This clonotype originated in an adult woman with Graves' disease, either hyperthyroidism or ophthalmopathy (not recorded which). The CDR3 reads CASSPRDQTKETQYF. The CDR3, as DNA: TGTGCCAGCAGCCCCCGGGACCAAACGAAAGAGACCCAGTACTTC.